The 21 T cell receptor beta chains below all came from one sample that was sequenced in a study of shared clonotypes between healthy human individuals. Repertoires were generated with immunoSEQ multiplex PCR, while TCRdb's copy carries only in-frame clones and drops some. The table includes some 1 million clones, 70% to 80% detected once. Sequencing was done on a sample of memory CD4+ T cells sorted from blood. Subset described: CD45RA-negative fraction. These receptors were obtained from a man aged 18-30 years in good health.

This chain connects TRBV6-1 to TRBJ2-7, with a tentative D call TRBD2 (6 bases). Germline CDR1 and CDR2: MNHNS and SASEGT. The CDR3 runs 15 residues. V lost 5 bases, J lost 0 bases, and 14 bases lay in between. The CDR3 bases are TGTGCCAGCAGTACCCCGGGACTCAGCTCCTACGAGCAGTACTTC. It yields the protein CASSTPGLSSYEQYF.

The chain has TRBV2 and TRBJ2-2, with 7 bases that match TRBD1. Per the germline V gene, CDR1 is SNHLY and CDR2 is FYNNEI. The CDR3 spans 14 residues. V lost 10 bases, J lost 7 bases, and 12 bases stayed unmatched. CDR3 coding DNA: TGTGCCACCAAGCCGGACAGGACAGTCGGGGAGCTGTTTTTT. Translating it yields CATKPDRTVGELFF.

This chain links TRBV19 with TRBJ1-5; TRBD1 matches at 9 bases. After removal of 4 bases from V and 4 bases from J, the junction contained 11 bases not matched to a gene. The CDR3 loop spans 17 amino acids. Germline CDR1 is LNHDA and CDR2 is SQIVND (reference sequence). The CDR3 DNA reads as TGTGCCAGTAGTACACGACAGGGGGATGGGGGGAATCAGCCCCAGCATTTT. Translating it yields CASSTRQGDGGNQPQHF. Supplemented by reference TRBV19 and TRBJ1-5, the full variable domain reads DGGITQSPKYLFRKEGQNVTLSCEQNLNHDAMYWYRQDPGQGLRLIYYSQIVNDFQKGDIAEGYSVSREKKESFPLTVTSAQKNPTAFYLCASSTRQGDGGNQPQHFGDGTRLSIL.

The chain is built from TRBV6-5 and TRBJ2-3; no definite D call. Per the germline V gene, CDR1 is MNHEY and CDR2 is SVGAGI. With 6 bases removed from V and 4 bases from J, the gap between germline ends came to 14 bases. This CDR3 has 14 residues. The CDR3 DNA follows: TGTGCCAGCAGCGGCACAGCTAAAGCAGATACGCAGTATTTT. As protein: CASSGTAKADTQYF.

This rearrangement joins TRBV6-1 to TRBJ1-1, with 7 bases identical to TRBD1. V trimming: 10 bases; J trimming: 2 bases; junction bases outside the gene matches: 7. The V gene's germline CDR1 is MNHNS and CDR2 SASEGT. CDR3 length: 13 amino acids. The CDR3 sequence is CATRDSQNTEAFF. The CDR3 DNA follows: TGTGCCACCCGGGACAGCCAAAACACTGAAGCTTTCTTT.

The chain employs TRBV27 and TRBJ2-2, with D tentatively TRBD1 (7 bases). The CDR3 runs to 16 residues. The V gene lost 8 bases and the J gene lost 4 bases, with 20 bases spanning the gap. Looked up from germline, CDR1 is MNHEY and CDR2 is SMNVEV (reference sequence). The CDR3 DNA follows: TGTGCCAGCTCCCTAGGCCCAGGGGGGAGCACCGGGGAGCTGTTTTTT. It encodes CASSLGPGGSTGELFF.

The rearrangement joins TRBV5-4 to TRBJ1-1; TRBD1 matches 8 bases. The CDR3 loop spans 13 amino acids. V lost 4 bases and J lost 8; bases outside the gene matches: 7. Germline V gene data show CDR1 as SGHNT and CDR2 as YYREEE (reference sequence). The CDR3 sequence: CASSAGQGREAFF. The CDR3 DNA reads as TGTGCCAGCAGCGCAGGACAGGGAAGAGAAGCTTTCTTT. Combining the CDR3 with reference TRBV5-4 and TRBJ1-1 gives the whole variable domain ETGVTQSPTHLIKTRGQQVTLRCSSQSGHNTVSWYQQALGQGPQFIFQYYREEENGRGNFPPRFSGLQFPNYSSELNVNALELDDSALYLCASSAGQGREAFFGQGTRLTVV.

This chain uses TRBV6-6 with TRBJ1-2, with TRBD1 matching over 7 bases. CDR1 and CDR2 (germline): MNHNY, SVGAGI (reference sequence). V shed 3 bases, J shed 7 bases, and the junction held 5 bases outside the gene matches. The CDR3 length is 13 residues. The CDR3, as DNA: TGTGCCAGCAGTTATGACAGGGCTGCTGGCTACACCTTC. This encodes CASSYDRAAGYTF.

The V gene is TRBV2, the J gene TRBJ2-7; maybe TRBD1 (5 bases). Trimming stripped 5 bases from V and 5 bases from J, with 22 bases between. From germline, CDR1 is SNHLY and CDR2 FYNNEI. This CDR3 contains 16 residues. The CDR3: CASSNRRERSTHEQYF. In DNA, the CDR3 is TGTGCCAGCAGTAATCGCAGGGAAAGGAGCACCCACGAGCAGTACTTC.

V gene TRBV15 combines with J gene TRBJ2-7; D is perhaps TRBD1 (6 bases). Germline CDR1 and CDR2: LNHNV and YYDKDF (reference sequence). This CDR3 contains 9 residues. The CDR3 here is CVKGEEQYF. As DNA, the CDR3 is TGTGTCAAGGGGGAGGAGCAGTACTTC.

The genes are TRBV4-1 and TRBJ2-5, with TRBD1 as a possible D gene (6 bases). This CDR3 is built from 15 residues. The V and J ends lost 6 bases and 5 bases respectively, with 19 bases between them. Germline V gene data show CDR1 as MGHRA and CDR2 as YSYEKL. The CDR3 bases are TGCGCCAGCAGGTCCGACCAGGGGCTGGGGGAGACCCAGTACTTC. Amino acids: CASRSDQGLGETQYF.

The gene calls are TRBV5-4 and TRBJ2-3; no clear D gene. Trimming shortened V by 1 base and J by 4 bases, and 13 bases separated the two germline ends. The CDR3 loop spans 15 amino acids. Germline lookup yields CDR1 SGHNT and CDR2 YYREEE (reference sequence). Here the CDR3 DNA reads TGTGCCAGCAGCTTGAGATCAGGAGATGCAGATACGCAGTATTTT. It is translated as CASSLRSGDADTQYF.

The V and J genes are TRBV5-1 and TRBJ2-2, with TRBD1 matching over 8 bases. Germline V gene sequence: CDR1 SGHRS, CDR2 YFSETQ. After removal of 4 bases from V and 5 bases from J, the junction contained 7 bases not matched to a gene. The CDR3 has 15 amino acids. Written as DNA, the CDR3 is TGCGCCAGCAGCCCGGGACAGGTGATAACCGGGGAGCTGTTTTTT. Amino acid sequence: CASSPGQVITGELFF.

The table lists this clone with a few counts. V gene TRBV27 combines with J gene TRBJ2-7; TRBD1 might be the D (5 bases). Germline V gives CDR1 MNHEY, CDR2 SMNVEV (reference sequence). The V end was cut by 6 bases, the J end by 5 bases, with 14 bases between. The length of the CDR3 is 13 residues. The CDR3 nucleotides are TGTGCCAGCAGATCCAGGGCTGGGGACGAGCAGTACTTC. Translation gives CASRSRAGDEQYF.

As regards this clone: A much larger clone sits a single nucleotide away, making a read error possible. The same CDR3 arises from other DNA sequences in this sample as well. The chain combines TRBV5-6 with TRBJ2-2; D is undetermined. This CDR3 is built from 12 residues. Germline CDR1 and CDR2: SGHDT and YYEEEE. V dropped 4 bases and J dropped 1 base, with 2 bases sitting between them. CDR3 DNA sequence: TGTGCCAGCAGCCTGAACACCGGGGAGCTGTTTTTT. Translation gives CASSLNTGELFF.

The J gene is TRBJ2-5, the V gene TRBV10-3, with D perhaps TRBD1 (5 bases). Germline V gene data show CDR1 as ENHRY and CDR2 as SYGVKD. The CDR3 runs to 16 residues. V lost 0 bases and J 2 bases, leaving 13 bases between the germline ends. The DNA of the CDR3 is TGTGCCATCAGTGAGTCTAAAGGACAATCTCAAGAGACCCAGTACTTC. Translating gives CAISESKGQSQETQYF.

V and J are TRBV6-5 and TRBJ2-7, with D perhaps being TRBD1 or TRBD2 (5 bases each). V lost 1 base, J lost 6 bases, and 10 bases lay in between. Per the germline V gene, CDR1 is MNHEY and CDR2 is SVGAGI. This CDR3 has 13 amino acids. DNA for the CDR3: TGTGCCAGCAGTTACTTAACTGGGGGCGAGCAGTACTTC. This sequence encodes CASSYLTGGEQYF.

The V gene is TRBV5-1, the J gene TRBJ2-5; no clear D. The CDR3 is 15 amino acids. The germline V and J ends were trimmed by 0 bases and 0 bases, with 9 bases remaining between them. Germline V CDR1 and CDR2: SGHRS, YFSETQ. Here the CDR3 DNA reads TGCGCCAGCAGCTTGGCCATAACGTACCAAGAGACCCAGTACTTC. It yields the protein CASSLAITYQETQYF.

This chain connects TRBV19 to TRBJ1-2; perhaps TRBD1 as D (5 bases). The germline gives CDR1 LNHDA, CDR2 SQIVND (reference sequence). Trimming cost V 5 bases and J 1 base, with 11 bases left between them. The CDR3 contains 14 residues. The CDR3 DNA reads TGTGCCAGTAGTTCCTGGGGGATTAACTATGGCTACACCTTC. It encodes CASSSWGINYGYTF.

At least ten counts were recorded for this clone. V and J are TRBV7-8 and TRBJ1-5; D ambiguous. V gave up 4 bases and J gave up 5 bases, with 9 bases separating them. CDR1 and CDR2 (germline): SGHVS, FQNEAQ. This CDR3 is built from 13 residues. For the CDR3, the DNA is TGTGCCAGCAGCTGGTCCGAATATCAGCCCCAGCATTTT. It is translated as CASSWSEYQPQHF.

This clone was found once. The same CDR3 is also encoded by other DNA sequences in this sample. The chain uses TRBV5-1 and TRBJ2-5; a possible D gene is TRBD1 (7 bases). CDR1 and CDR2 from the germline V gene are SGHRS and YFSETQ. The CDR3 is 15 residues long. The V gene lost 4 bases and the J gene lost 5 bases, with 18 bases spanning the gap. CDR3 loop: CASSLRTGGGETQYF. The CDR3 nucleotides read TGCGCCAGCAGCCTCCGGACAGGAGGAGGGGAGACCCAGTACTTC.